Below, one T cell receptor beta chain is given with its context. Amplified TCR beta CDR3 regions derived from RNA transcripts. Primed by the HTBI set, a first-round RT-PCR was run on the TCR CDR3. From the multiplex PCR reads, TCRdb called clonotypes with MiXCR, one entry per CDR3 protein. The sample carries approximately 640,000 distinct CDR3 sequences, around 15% recorded once. This entry is derived from a study of T cells in Graves' hyperthyroidism and ophthalmopathy. Germline V gives CDR1 MDHEN, CDR2 SYDVKM. V lost 9 bases to trimming and J lost 7 bases, with 10 bases between them. This CDR3 is built from 11 residues. The source of the PBMCs was about 10 ml of fresh peripheral blood.

This receptor was taken from a woman aged 25 to 39 with Graves' hyperthyroidism. The sequencing input was blood. This chain joins TRBV28 and TRBJ1-5, with a tentative D call TRBD1 (5 bases). This CDR3 is CASRSGQPQHF. The DNA for the CDR3 is TGTGCCAGTAGATCAGGGCAGCCCCAGCATTTT.